Presented here are 30 T cell receptor beta chains from one specimen sequenced in a study of blood T cell repertoires in COVID-19. Clones were read by immunoSEQ multiplex PCR, and TCRdb kept only the in-frame ones, dropping some. The sample has over 300,000 clones; 90% are singletons. Sequenced: peripheral blood. These receptors originate from a young man with active or convalescent COVID-19.

This clone was detected once. Other DNA sequences from this sample encode an identical CDR3 as well. This chain uses TRBV5-1 with TRBJ2-2, with TRBD1 matching 8 bases. Germline-derived CDR1 and CDR2 are SGHRS and YFSETQ. This CDR3 spans 15 amino acids. V trimming: 3 bases; J trimming: 1 base; junction bases outside the gene matches: 2. CDR3 amino acids: CASSSGTGNTGELFF. CDR3 nucleotides: TGCGCCAGCAGCTCCGGGACAGGGAACACCGGGGAGCTGTTTTTT.

This clone was counted a few times. The chain uses TRBV7-2 and TRBJ1-2; 7 nucleotides line up with TRBD1. Germline V gene sequence: CDR1 SGHTA, CDR2 FQGNSA. J lost 8 bases, V lost 5 bases, and 11 bases had no gene match. This CDR3 has 14 amino acids. CDR3 in amino acids: CASSHGQENGGYTF. The CDR3 nucleotides are TGTGCCAGCAGCCACGGACAGGAGAATGGAGGCTACACCTTC.

The V call is TRBV27, the J call TRBJ1-2; 8 nucleotides agree with TRBD1. The J segment lost 6 bases and the V segment lost 5 bases, leaving 11 bases of the junction unmatched. Germline assignment: CDR1 MNHEY and CDR2 SMNVEV (reference sequence). CDR3 size: 15 residues. The CDR3 region is CASSTKGQGWDGYTF. CDR3 sequence (DNA): TGTGCCAGCAGTACTAAAGGACAGGGTTGGGATGGCTACACCTTC.

The CDR3 bases are TGTGCCAGCAGCTTAGGGCAGGGGGCCAACGTCCTGACTTTC. Its translation: CASSLGQGANVLTF. The chain combines TRBV7-8 with TRBJ2-6; D call uncertain. Per germline, CDR1 SGHVS and CDR2 FQNEAQ. This CDR3 is built from 14 residues. V dropped 1 base and J dropped 4 bases, with 5 bases sitting between them. The full variable domain, rest sourced from reference TRBV7-8 and TRBJ2-6, is GAGVSQSPRYKVAKRGQDVALRCDPISGHVSLFWYQQALGQGPEFLTYFQNEAQLDKSGLPSDRFFAERPEGSVSTLKIQRTQQEDSAVYLCASSLGQGANVLTFGAGSRLTVL.

This chain links TRBV7-9 with TRBJ2-3; D not resolved. The CDR3 contains 15 residues. V dropped 5 bases and J dropped 6 bases, with 18 bases sitting between them. CDR1 SEHNR and CDR2 FQNEAQ come from the germline V gene (reference sequence). CDR3 DNA sequence: TGTGCCAGCAGCCCCCTTGGTCTATGGTGGGATACGCAGTATTTT. It is translated as CASSPLGLWWDTQYF.

This chain uses TRBV4-3 with TRBJ2-3, with D tentatively TRBD2 (7 bases). V was pared by 0 bases and J by 4 bases, with 11 bases between. Germline CDR1 reads LGHNA; CDR2 reads YSLEER. The CDR3 has 15 amino acids. CDR3: CASSQDIGGADTQYF. As DNA, the CDR3 is TGCGCCAGCAGCCAAGATATAGGGGGGGCAGATACGCAGTATTTT.

This chain joins TRBV4-3 and TRBJ2-7; D unresolved. V was trimmed by 1 base and J by 0 bases, leaving 7 bases between them. Germline V gives CDR1 LGHNA, CDR2 YSLEER. CDR3 length equals 14 residues. The CDR3 loop reads CASSQGHSSYEQYF. CDR3 nucleotide sequence: TGCGCCAGCAGCCAAGGACATAGCTCCTACGAGCAGTACTTC.

V usage is TRBV7-2 and J usage is TRBJ1-5; 9 bases are shared with TRBD1. J was trimmed by 9 bases and V by 3 bases; bases with no gene match: 9. In germline, CDR1 is SGHTA, CDR2 FQGNSA. This CDR3 contains 15 residues. CDR3 amino acids: CASSLGDREFGPQHF. The CDR3 DNA is TGTGCCAGCAGCTTGGGGGACAGGGAATTTGGGCCCCAGCATTTT.

CDR3 amino acids: CASSQGLLIEQYF. The CDR3 DNA reads TGTGCCAGCAGCCAAGGTTTGTTAATCGAGCAGTACTTC. The chain links TRBV14 to TRBJ2-7; D unclear. The V end was cut by 1 base, the J end by 6 bases, with 10 bases between. This CDR3 is built from 13 residues. Germline assignment: CDR1 SGHDN and CDR2 FVKESK.

The chain carries TRBV6-5 and TRBJ2-3; 7 bases line up with TRBD1. Germline V gives CDR1 MNHEY, CDR2 SVGAGI. The CDR3 has 15 amino acids. Trimming removed 7 bases from V and 4 bases from J; junction bases left unmatched: 11. CDR3 residues: CASTKMRGGADTQYF. In nucleotides, the CDR3 is TGTGCCAGCACCAAAATGAGAGGGGGCGCAGATACGCAGTATTTT.

The chain joins TRBV19 to TRBJ2-1; D unresolved. V was pared by 4 bases and J by 2 bases, with 6 bases between. Germline V lookup: CDR1 LNHDA, CDR2 SQIVND (reference sequence). The CDR3 has 13 amino acids. DNA of the CDR3: TGTGCCAGTAGTACAAACACCTACAATGAGCAGTTCTTC. Translated: CASSTNTYNEQFF.

V gene TRBV28 combines with J gene TRBJ2-5; 14 nucleotides match TRBD2. The CDR3 loop spans 16 amino acids. The ends lost 4 bases at V and 4 bases at J; junction bases unmatched: 5. Germline V gene sequence: CDR1 MDHEN, CDR2 SYDVKM. CDR3 region: CASSSPGLAGGETQYF. Written as DNA, the CDR3 is TGTGCCAGCAGTTCCCCTGGACTAGCGGGAGGAGAGACCCAGTACTTC.

The chain links TRBV19 to TRBJ1-5; 11 bases fit TRBD1. The CDR3 has 15 amino acids. Per the germline V gene, CDR1 is LNHDA and CDR2 is SQIVND (reference sequence). Losses at the gene ends were 4 bases for V and 5 bases for J; bases not matched to a gene: 4. As DNA, the CDR3 is TGTGCCAGTAGTACCCCGGGACAGGGGGATCAGCCCCAGCATTTT. Translation: CASSTPGQGDQPQHF.

J is TRBJ1-1 and V is TRBV9; 11 bases align to TRBD1. Trimming at V came to 3 bases and at J to 4 bases, leaving 8 bases not matched to a gene. Per the germline V gene, CDR1 is SGDLS and CDR2 is YYNGEE. This CDR3 spans 16 amino acids. The CDR3 DNA reads as TGTGCCAGCAGCGGCAGGACAGGGGGCGCGGGCACTGAAGCTTTCTTT. Amino acid sequence: CASSGRTGGAGTEAFF.

The chain is built from TRBV9 and TRBJ2-5; TRBD2 agrees at 13 bases. From germline, CDR1 is SGDLS and CDR2 YYNGEE. The CDR3 totals 15 residues. J gave up 10 bases and V 3 bases, and 9 bases lay outside the gene matches. The CDR3 loop is CASSGGGTSGVGQYF. The CDR3 DNA follows: TGTGCCAGCAGCGGAGGCGGGACTAGCGGGGTGGGCCAGTACTTC.

The chain joins TRBV29-1 to TRBJ2-3; 9 bases line up with TRBD2. Trimming cost V 7 bases and J 5 bases; bases outside gene matches: 13. Germline V CDR1 and CDR2: SQVTM, ANQGSEA. The CDR3 extends over 15 amino acids. The CDR3 DNA reads TGCAGCGGCGCAGCCGAGCGGGGGGTAGGAGATACGCAGTATTTT. Its protein is CSGAAERGVGDTQYF.

The genes are TRBV6-2 or TRBV6-3 and TRBJ2-7; the match to TRBD2 covers 11 bases. Trimming took 2 bases from V and 2 from J; bases not matched to a gene: 5. The CDR3 loop spans 16 amino acids. Germline CDR1 reads MNHEY; CDR2 reads SVGEGT. The CDR3 loop is CASSYHIAGGAYEQYF. The CDR3, as DNA: TGTGCCAGCAGTTACCACATAGCGGGAGGGGCCTACGAGCAGTACTTC.

This chain joins TRBV6-5 and TRBJ1-2, with 7 bases identical to TRBD1. CDR1 and CDR2 (germline): MNHEY, SVGAGI. The V and J ends lost 6 bases and 7 bases, in that order; junction bases with no gene match: 5. The CDR3 extends over 12 amino acids. As DNA, the CDR3 is TGTGCCAGCAGCTCGACAGGGTTTGGCTACACCTTC. It specifies CASSSTGFGYTF.

V is TRBV29-1 and J is TRBJ2-2; D is unclear. Deletions cut 4 bases from V and 1 base from J, with 4 bases between. This CDR3 spans 12 amino acids. Germline loops: CDR1 SQVTM, CDR2 ANQGSEA. The CDR3 DNA reads as TGCAGCGTTGTTCGGAACACCGGGGAGCTGTTTTTT. It yields the protein CSVVRNTGELFF.

The genes are TRBV18 and TRBJ2-7; 12 bases line up with TRBD1. CDR3 length equals 17 residues. V lost 0 bases and J lost 5; bases outside the gene matches: 8. Germline CDR1 KGHSH, CDR2 LQKENI. CDR3 region: CASSPPAGDRGLDEQYF. The DNA for the CDR3 is TGTGCCAGCTCACCACCAGCCGGGGACAGGGGGCTCGACGAGCAGTACTTC.

This rearrangement joins TRBV5-1 to TRBJ2-1; 7 bases are shared with TRBD2. V lost 0 bases to trimming and J lost 4 bases; unmatched junction nucleotides: 7. CDR3 length equals 16 residues. Germline assignment: CDR1 SGHRS and CDR2 YFSETQ. The CDR3 nucleotides read TGCGCCAGCAGCTTGGCCATTTGGGGGGGATACAATGAGCAGTTCTTC. Translated, it gives CASSLAIWGGYNEQFF.

J is TRBJ2-2 and V is TRBV24-1, with D tentatively TRBD1 (6 bases). Germline-derived CDR1 and CDR2 are KGHDR and SFDVKD. V was trimmed by 5 bases and J by 5 bases, leaving 14 bases between them. The CDR3 is 15 amino acids. CDR3 region: CATSARPGDTGELFF. The CDR3 coding sequence is TGTGCCACCAGTGCCCGCCCAGGGGATACCGGGGAGCTGTTTTTT.

This clone turned up a few times. V and J are TRBV5-1 and TRBJ1-4; D perhaps matches TRBD1 (5 bases). The germline gives CDR1 SGHRS, CDR2 YFSETQ. V was clipped by 2 bases and J by 6 bases, with 11 bases between them. CDR3 length: 14 amino acids. The CDR3 sequence: CASSFIGGDEKLFF. CDR3 DNA: TGCGCCAGCAGCTTTATTGGGGGGGATGAAAAACTGTTTTTT.

The chain links TRBV7-6 to TRBJ1-1; D may be TRBD1 (5 bases). Trimming stripped 0 bases from V and 1 base from J, with 9 bases between. The CDR3 has 15 residues. In germline, CDR1 is SGHVS, CDR2 FNYEAQ. CDR3 bases: TGTGCCAGCAGCTTAGCAACAGGCTGGAACACTGAAGCTTTCTTT. Amino acids: CASSLATGWNTEAFF.

V is TRBV18 and J is TRBJ2-7; 9 bases are shared with TRBD1. Germline V gives CDR1 KGHSH, CDR2 LQKENI. The CDR3 length is 13 residues. The junction had 3 bases not matched to a gene; V was cut back by 4 bases and J by 5 bases. DNA for the CDR3: TGTGCCAGCTCACTTTGGGACAGGGACGAGCAGTACTTC. It translates to CASSLWDRDEQYF.

The gene calls are TRBV6-1 and TRBJ2-1; tentatively, D is TRBD1 (6 bases). This CDR3 has 16 amino acids. CDR1 and CDR2 (germline): MNHNS, SASEGT. V lost 1 base, J lost 2 bases, and 12 bases lay in between. The CDR3 sequence: CASSEGGRGTYNEQFF. As DNA, the CDR3 is TGTGCCAGCAGTGAAGGAGGCAGGGGTACCTACAATGAGCAGTTCTTC.

This rearrangement joins TRBV5-1 to TRBJ2-2; 7 bases map to TRBD2. The V and J ends lost 0 bases and 0 bases, in that order; junction bases with no gene match: 8. CDR1 and CDR2 (germline): SGHRS, YFSETQ. This CDR3 spans 18 amino acids. As DNA, the CDR3 is TGCGCCAGCAGCTTGGCCGGGGTGCGGGGGACGAACACCGGGGAGCTGTTTTTT. This gives the protein CASSLAGVRGTNTGELFF.

This clone was counted a single time. This chain uses TRBV9 with TRBJ1-6; 8 bases match TRBD1. Germline V lookup: CDR1 SGDLS, CDR2 YYNGEE. Germline trimming cut 0 bases from V and 9 bases from J; bases unmatched to any gene: 5. This CDR3 is built from 15 residues. CDR3 residues: CASSVARGQASPLHF. Here the CDR3 DNA reads TGTGCCAGCAGCGTAGCCCGGGGACAGGCTTCACCCCTCCACTTT. Full variable domain (remainder filled in from reference TRBV9 and TRBJ1-6): DSGVTQTPKHLITATGQRVTLRCSPRSGDLSVYWYQQSLDQGLQFLIQYYNGEERAKGNILERFSAQQFPDLHSELNLSSLELGDSALYFCASSVARGQASPLHFGNGTRLTVT.

The chain joins TRBV11-2 to TRBJ2-1; TRBD2 matches 9 bases. CDR1 SGHAT and CDR2 FQNNGV come from the germline V gene. The V segment lost 1 base and the J segment 3 bases; nucleotides outside the gene matches: 4. This CDR3 contains 16 residues. The CDR3 spells CASSLVGGGVYNEQFF. The CDR3 nucleotides read TGTGCCAGCAGCTTAGTCGGCGGGGGGGTCTACAATGAGCAGTTCTTC. The variable domain in full, with the rest retrieved from reference TRBV11-2 and TRBJ2-1, is EAGVAQSPRYKIIEKRQSVAFWCNPISGHATLYWYQQILGQGPKLLIQFQNNGVVDDSQLPKDRFSAERLKGVDSTLKIQPAKLEDSAVYLCASSLVGGGVYNEQFFGPGTRLTVL.

V gene TRBV6-2 or TRBV6-3 combines with J gene TRBJ2-7; no reliable D call. V dropped 4 bases and J dropped 2 bases, with 12 bases sitting between them. The germline CDR1 and CDR2 sequences are MNHEY and SVGEGT. The CDR3 is 14 amino acids. The CDR3 reads CASSFPDSTYEQYF. Written as DNA, the CDR3 is TGTGCCAGCAGTTTCCCCGACTCGACCTACGAGCAGTACTTC.